Detailed here is one T cell receptor (beta chain). The same CDR3 also results from other DNA sequences found in this sample. This sample was taken from a study of blood T cell repertoires in COVID-19. Whole-study context: From the United States, Italy and Spain came samples of acute and convalescent COVID-19. T cells, B-cell-depleted T cells, or PBMCs provided the cDNA or gDNA that served as material.

Losses at the gene ends were 8 bases for V and 1 base for J; bases not matched to a gene: 5. The germline V gene has CDR1 SNHLY and CDR2 FYNNEI. The CDR3 loop spans 14 amino acids. Original handling: Cell counts per sample came from amplifying reference gene primers. Repertoires were generated with immunoSEQ multiplex PCR, while TCRdb's copy carries only in-frame clones and drops some. The DNA was the basis for D and trimming; V, J and clone size are from that table. The sample carries 200,000 to 300,000 clones, 70% to 90% recorded once. Material for sequencing was peripheral blood. The chain employs TRBV2 and TRBJ2-7; TRBD1 matches 10 bases. The receptor was isolated from a man aged 25 to 40 with active or convalescent COVID-19. CDR3 DNA sequence: TGTGCCAGCGGACGGGACAGGGGATCCTACGAGCAGTACTTC. Translated, it gives CASGRDRGSYEQYF.